This T cell receptor beta chain was identified in a study of blood T cells in healthy people across ages (dated by TCRdb to the mid-2010s). The study in broad terms: In model experiments, template switching captured roughly one uniquely barcoded TCR beta cDNA molecule for every two T cells. The donors were divided into four age groups: young (average approximately 17 years), middle-aged (under 40), aged (about 62) and long-lived (about 84). Age-related changes in TCR beta repertoire diversity were measured in the study by deep sequencing normalized with unique cDNA molecular identifiers. To avoid experimental bias, donors of different ages were spread randomly across the sequencing lanes. Using the same blood draw, the study looked at two additional independent replicas of 1 million unique cDNA reads for two donors, one aged 18 to 29 and the other aged 80 or older.

The 39 donors, aged about 6 to 100 years, were systemically healthy Caucasian individuals from Russia. Around 10 milliliters of peripheral blood were drawn from each donor into EDTA-treated Vacutainer tubes. Ficoll-Paque density-gradient centrifugation was used to isolate PBMCs, with at least 6 million per sample. Total RNA, at least 6 micrograms per sample, was extracted from PBMCs with Trizol reagent. For every donor, an aliquot of PBMCs went through flow cytometry to measure the percentages of naive CD45RAhigh/CD27high T cells. Including cysteine and phenylalanine, the CDR3 has 16 amino acids. The DNA shown is the 48-base CDR3, in frame from base 1. According to the germline V gene, CDR1 reads MNHNS and CDR2 reads SASEGT. The receptor library was made with 5' RACE. The run used an Illumina HiSeq 2500. A second PCR of about 6 to 11 cycles was performed with a sample-barcoded 5' primer and a J-beta primer mix. Each TCR beta cDNA molecule received a unique molecular identifier from a template-switch 5' adaptor carrying 12 random nucleotides. Each sample yielded at least 2.5 million CDR3-containing paired-end reads. First-strand cDNA synthesis was performed from all RNA using the Mint cDNA synthesis kit, with priming by a TRBC-specific oligonucleotide. All cDNA was treated with uracil-DNA glycosylase and then went through a first 18-cycle PCR with the universal primers M1SS and BC2_uni_R. The paper's data handling went like this. For normalization, 1 million high-quality reads, each with a distinct molecular identifier, were randomly selected from each sample. Reads with shared molecular identifiers were discarded instead of being binned into consensus sequences. MiTCR, with a Q25 quality threshold and the strictest error-elimination algorithm, was used for CDR3 identification, clonotype clustering and error correction. A nonparametric unseen species model using Euler transformation provided a lower-bound estimate of total TCR beta diversity. Using fastp trimming at Q25 and MiXCR clonotype assembly, TCRdb reanalyzed the public sequencing data and kept in-frame beta chains. When rows share a CDR3 protein, they turn into one entry using the most common DNA and genes. TCRdb, not the original authors, processed these V and J calls. For this sample there are 800,000 or so distinct CDR3 sequences; less than 60% appear just once. The ten largest clonotypes hold over 15% of the sample.

About this clonotype: Its antigen is not yet known. One base away lies a much larger clone, so this may be a sequencing read error.

Overall results and qualifications from the work: Since profiling was done on bulk unsorted PBMCs, naive and antigen-experienced compartments could not be conclusively compared. Observed TCR beta diversity correlated strongly with the percentage of naive T cells measured by flow cytometry. As age increased, observed TCR beta diversity per million T cells dropped in a roughly linear way, and a significant reduction was already evident by age about 40. Estimates of total diversity based on one million sequenced T cells were regarded as lower bounds and as underestimates. The long-lived group showed more naive CD4+ T cells, fewer expanded clones and increased TCR diversity than the aged group, suggesting age selection. Because the CMV infection status of the donors was unknown, age-related changes in expanded clonotypes may potentially have been confounded.

The specimen was blood. The sequence came from an elderly man in good health. In this chain, TRBV6-1 is recombined with TRBJ2-5; TRBD1 might be the D gene, on 6 matching bases. Here the CDR3 is given as CAGSEGQGQGKETQYF. The bases are TGTGCCGGCAGTGAAGGGCAGGGGCAGGGGAAAGAGACCCAGTACTTC.